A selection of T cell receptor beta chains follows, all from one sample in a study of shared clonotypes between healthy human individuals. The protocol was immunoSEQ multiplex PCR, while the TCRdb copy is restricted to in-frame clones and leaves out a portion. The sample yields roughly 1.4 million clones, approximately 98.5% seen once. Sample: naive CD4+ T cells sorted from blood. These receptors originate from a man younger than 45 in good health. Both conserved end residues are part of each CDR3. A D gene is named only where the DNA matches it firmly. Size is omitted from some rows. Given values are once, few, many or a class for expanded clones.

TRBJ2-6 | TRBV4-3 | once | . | CASSSFSGMPSGANVLTF | TGCGCCAGCAGCTCTTTTTCCGGAATGCCCTCTGGGGCCAACGTCCTGACTTTC
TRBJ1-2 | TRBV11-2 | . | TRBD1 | CASSLTKHRGLNYGYTF | TGTGCCAGCAGCTTGACGAAACACAGGGGGCTTAACTATGGCTACACCTTC
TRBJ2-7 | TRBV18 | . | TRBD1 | CASSPVGQGGHEQYF | TGTGCCAGCTCACCAGTGGGACAGGGAGGCCACGAGCAGTACTTC
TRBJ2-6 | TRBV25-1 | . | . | CASGDSGANVLTF | TGTGCCAGCGGGGACTCTGGGGCCAACGTCCTGACTTTC
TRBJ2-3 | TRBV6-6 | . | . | CASSLQALRLTDTQYF | TGTGCCAGCAGTTTACAGGCCCTCCGACTCACAGATACGCAGTATTTT
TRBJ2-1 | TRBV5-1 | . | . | CASSLVPENNEQFF | TGCGCCAGCAGCTTGGTTCCGGAAAACAATGAGCAGTTCTTC
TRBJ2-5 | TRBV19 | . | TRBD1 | CASSSWTGLAQETQYF | TGTGCCAGTAGTTCCTGGACAGGACTCGCCCAAGAGACCCAGTACTTC
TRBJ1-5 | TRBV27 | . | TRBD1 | CASSQDRLSRQPQHF | TGTGCCAGCAGCCAGGACAGGTTATCTCGTCAGCCCCAGCATTTT
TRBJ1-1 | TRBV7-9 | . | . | CASSQPSRGGEAFF | TGTGCCAGCAGCCAACCCTCGAGGGGAGGTGAAGCTTTCTTT
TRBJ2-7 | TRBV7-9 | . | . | CASSLMPNYEQYF | TGTGCCAGCAGCCTCATGCCGAACTACGAGCAGTACTTC
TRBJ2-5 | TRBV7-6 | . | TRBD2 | CASSLLAGGIGETQYF | TGTGCCAGCAGCTTACTAGCGGGAGGAATCGGGGAGACCCAGTACTTC
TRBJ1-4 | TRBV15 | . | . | CATSRPPGEKLFF | TGTGCCACCAGCAGGCCCCCAGGTGAAAAACTGTTTTTT
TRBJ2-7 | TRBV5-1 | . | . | CASSPGQHSYEQYF | TGCGCCAGCAGCCCGGGACAACACTCCTACGAGCAGTACTTC
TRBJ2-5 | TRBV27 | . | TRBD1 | CASSRQGAIRPGTQYF | TGTGCCAGCAGTAGACAGGGGGCGATTAGGCCGGGGACCCAGTACTTC
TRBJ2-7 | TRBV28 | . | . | CASRRSHGALSYEQYF | TGTGCCAGCAGACGAAGCCACGGGGCCCTTTCCTACGAGCAGTACTTC
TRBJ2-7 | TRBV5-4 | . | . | CASSSMTGEQYF | TGTGCCAGCAGCTCTATGACGGGGGAGCAGTACTTC
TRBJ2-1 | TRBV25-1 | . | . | CASSERYGGEQFF | TGTGCCAGCAGTGAACGTTATGGAGGGGAGCAGTTCTTC
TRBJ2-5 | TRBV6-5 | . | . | CASSYSQETQYF | TGTGCCAGCAGTTACTCGCAGGAGACCCAGTACTTC
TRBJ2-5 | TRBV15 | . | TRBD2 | CATSRMPSGRETQYF | TGTGCCACCAGCAGGATGCCTAGCGGGAGAGAGACCCAGTACTTC
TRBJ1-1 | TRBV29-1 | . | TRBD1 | CSVGQLKNTEAFF | TGCAGCGTGGGACAGCTAAAGAACACTGAAGCTTTCTTT
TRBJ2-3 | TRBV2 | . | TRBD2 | CASSDLGLAARTDTQYF | TGTGCCAGCAGTGACTTAGGACTAGCGGCTCGCACAGATACGCAGTATTTT
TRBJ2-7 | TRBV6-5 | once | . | CASSYLPGSGSYEQYF | TGTGCCAGCAGTTACTTGCCGGGTTCGGGCTCCTACGAGCAGTACTTC
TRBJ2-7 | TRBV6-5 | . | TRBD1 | CASRREGTVSYEQYF | TGTGCCAGCAGACGTGAAGGGACAGTCTCCTACGAGCAGTACTTC
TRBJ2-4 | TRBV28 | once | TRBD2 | CASKAQPGLAKNIQYF | TGTGCCAGCAAGGCACAGCCGGGACTAGCGAAAAACATTCAGTACTTC
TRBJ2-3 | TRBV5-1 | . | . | CASSLDRDTQYF | TGCGCCAGCAGCTTGGATCGTGATACGCAGTATTTT
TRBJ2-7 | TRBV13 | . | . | CASSFWSEQYF | TGTGCCAGCAGCTTTTGGAGCGAGCAGTACTTC
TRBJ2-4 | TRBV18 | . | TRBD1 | CASSPGQGDGLAKNIQYF | TGTGCCAGCTCACCAGGTCAGGGGGACGGACTAGCCAAAAACATTCAGTACTTC
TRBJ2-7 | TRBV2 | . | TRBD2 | CASSASQRELSLSSYEQYF | TGTGCCAGCAGTGCCAGCCAGCGGGAGCTATCCCTGAGCTCCTACGAGCAGTACTTC
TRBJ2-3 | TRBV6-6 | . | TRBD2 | CASSYLTGSGGDTQYF | TGTGCCAGCAGTTATCTAACAGGGAGCGGGGGGGATACGCAGTATTTT
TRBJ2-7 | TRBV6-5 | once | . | CASRSTGPKAYEQYF | TGTGCCAGCAGGTCAACGGGGCCCAAGGCCTACGAGCAGTACTTC
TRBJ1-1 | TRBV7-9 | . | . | CASSLAGEAFF | TGTGCCAGCAGCTTAGCCGGGGAAGCTTTCTTT
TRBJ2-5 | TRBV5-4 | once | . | CASSSPGRQETQYF | TGTGCCAGCAGCTCGCCGGGCCGCCAAGAGACCCAGTACTTC
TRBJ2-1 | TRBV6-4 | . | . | CASSLDSYNEQFF | TGTGCCAGCAGTTTGGACTCCTACAATGAGCAGTTCTTC
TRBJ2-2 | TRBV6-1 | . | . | CASRGGFRELFF | TGTGCCAGCAGGGGAGGTTTTCGAGAGCTGTTTTTT
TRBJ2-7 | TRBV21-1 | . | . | CASSNKGKAGGRGHSYEQYF | TGTGCCAGCAGCAATAAGGGTAAAGCGGGAGGCCGGGGGCACTCCTACGAGCAGTACTTC
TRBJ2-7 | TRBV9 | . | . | CASSPGTFLGEQYF | TGTGCCAGCAGCCCAGGGACTTTCCTGGGAGAGCAGTACTTC
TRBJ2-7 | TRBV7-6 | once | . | CASSLGAGLLYEQYF | TGTGCCAGCAGTCTAGGGGCAGGGCTACTCTACGAGCAGTACTTC
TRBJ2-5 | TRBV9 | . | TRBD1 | CASSTGQGKETQYF | TGTGCCAGCAGCACAGGACAGGGAAAAGAGACCCAGTACTTC
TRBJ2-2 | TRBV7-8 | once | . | CASTAGQNTGELFF | TGTGCCAGCACAGCGGGACAGAACACCGGGGAGCTGTTTTTT
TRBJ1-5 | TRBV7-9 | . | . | CASSLGIGYSNQPQHF | TGTGCCAGCAGCTTAGGCATAGGATATAGCAATCAGCCCCAGCATTTT
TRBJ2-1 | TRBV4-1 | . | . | CASSQDPDDEQFF | TGCGCCAGCAGCCAAGATCCAGACGATGAGCAGTTCTTC
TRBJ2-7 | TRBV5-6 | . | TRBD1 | CASRGTGTYEQYF | TGTGCCAGCAGAGGGACAGGGACCTACGAGCAGTACTTC
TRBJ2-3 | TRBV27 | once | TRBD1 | CASSFERGTGGDTQYF | TGTGCCAGCAGCTTCGAACGGGGGACAGGGGGAGATACGCAGTATTTT
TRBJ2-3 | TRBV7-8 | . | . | CASSFGHQWGMITDTQYF | TGTGCCAGCAGCTTCGGTCATCAGTGGGGGATGATCACAGATACGCAGTATTTT
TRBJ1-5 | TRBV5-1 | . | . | CASSSGGSGQPQHF | TGCGCCAGCAGCTCCGGAGGGTCAGGGCAGCCCCAGCATTTT
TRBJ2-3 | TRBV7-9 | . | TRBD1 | CASSLARRDREYF | TGTGCCAGCAGCTTAGCGCGCCGGGACAGAGAGTATTTT
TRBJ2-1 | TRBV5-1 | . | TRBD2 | CASSYWGRLAGEGEQFF | TGCGCCAGCAGTTATTGGGGGAGGCTAGCGGGAGAAGGTGAGCAGTTCTTC
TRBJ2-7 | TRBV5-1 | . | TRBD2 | CASRLAGEHYEQYF | TGCGCCAGCAGACTAGCGGGGGAACACTACGAGCAGTACTTC